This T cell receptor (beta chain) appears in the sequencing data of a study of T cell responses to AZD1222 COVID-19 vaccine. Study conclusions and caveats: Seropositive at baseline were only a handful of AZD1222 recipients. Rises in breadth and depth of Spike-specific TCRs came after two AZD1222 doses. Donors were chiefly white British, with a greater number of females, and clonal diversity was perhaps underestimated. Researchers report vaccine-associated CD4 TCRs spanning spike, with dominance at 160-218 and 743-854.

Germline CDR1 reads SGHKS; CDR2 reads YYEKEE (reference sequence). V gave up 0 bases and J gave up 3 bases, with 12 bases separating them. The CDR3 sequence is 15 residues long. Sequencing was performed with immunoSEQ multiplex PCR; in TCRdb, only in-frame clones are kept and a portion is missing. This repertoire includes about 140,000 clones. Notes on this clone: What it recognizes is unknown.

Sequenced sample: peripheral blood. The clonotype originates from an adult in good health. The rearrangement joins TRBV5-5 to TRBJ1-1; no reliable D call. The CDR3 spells CASSLDVSEYTEAFF. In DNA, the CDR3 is TGTGCCAGCAGCTTGGATGTCTCCGAGTACACTGAAGCTTTCTTT. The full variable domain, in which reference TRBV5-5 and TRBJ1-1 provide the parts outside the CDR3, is DAGVTQSPTHLIKTRGQQVTLRCSPISGHKSVSWYQQVLGQGPQFIFQYYEKEERGRGNFPDRFSARQFPNYSSELNVNALLLGDSALYLCASSLDVSEYTEAFFGQGTRLTVV.